This T cell receptor beta chain derives from a study of technical replicates of blood from a few donors. Generated by immunoSEQ multiplex PCR, the TCRdb table keeps only in-frame clones and is missing some. The repertoire includes 76,000 or so clones, roughly nine tenths of them detected once, and 0.2% to 0.25% sits in the top ten. The CDR3 covers 13 residues. Between the trimmed V and J ends, which lost 6 bases and 4 bases, there was a span of 10 bases. Looked up from germline, CDR1 is MGHDK and CDR2 is SYGVNS. The clonotype originates from a human donor in good health. V is TRBV25-1 and J is TRBJ1-5; no definite D call. Material: T cells isolated from PBMCs. CDR3 region: CASSPAGNQPQHF. The CDR3 nucleotides read TGTGCCAGCAGCCCGGCCGGGAATCAGCCCCAGCATTTT.